This T cell receptor (beta chain) appears in the sequencing data of a study of blood T cell repertoires in COVID-19. The table came from immunoSEQ multiplex PCR; TCRdb's copy has only in-frame clones and leaves some out. The sample lists roughly 50,000 clones, around 84% occurring once. This CDR3 is 14 amino acids long. CDR1 is LNHDA and CDR2 is SQIVND in the germline V gene (reference sequence). Trimming stripped 6 bases from V and 8 bases from J, with 14 bases between. The sequencing sample was made of peripheral blood. The TCR originated in a woman of 80 years or more with acute or convalescent COVID-19. The J gene is TRBJ1-6, the V gene TRBV19, with a possible D match to TRBD1 (5 bases). The CDR3 nucleotides read TGTGCCAGTAGGGTGGTTACCAGGGATTCACCCCTCCACTTT. Amino acids: CASRVVTRDSPLHF.